The rows below give T cell receptor beta chains drawn from one sample of a study of blood T cell repertoires in COVID-19. Data came from immunoSEQ multiplex PCR; TCRdb stores just in-frame clones and leaves some out. The profile covers roughly 59,000 clones, with 70% to 85% appearing a single time and more than 9.5% taken by the ten largest. Sequenced sample: peripheral blood. Receptors were obtained from a human donor in a cohort sampled during active COVID-19. The CDR3 runs from the conserved cysteine through the conserved F or W. A D gene is named only where the DNA matches it firmly. The size field is filled for only some rows; it gives once, few, many or a size class.

. | TRBJ1-3 | TRBV28 | once | TGTGCCAGCAGCCCCGCAGGCCACTCTGGAAACACCATATATTTT | CASSPAGHSGNTIYF
. | TRBJ1-4 | TRBV7-2 | . | TGTGCCAGCAGCGCCTTCACCGGGAAACTGTTTTTT | CASSAFTGKLFF
. | TRBJ2-7 | TRBV5-5 | few | TGTGCCAGCAGCTTGGATGGCAGGGAAGGGGGCGAGCAGTACTTC | CASSLDGREGGEQYF
TRBD1 | TRBJ1-1 | TRBV5-4 | once | TGTGCCAGCAGCGTGGACTCAGGGGGCAGGGACACTGAAGCTTTCTTT | CASSVDSGGRDTEAFF
. | TRBJ2-1 | TRBV7-2 | few | TGTGCCAGCAGCTTAGTAGGGGTTGGCGGCAATGAGCAGTTCTTC | CASSLVGVGGNEQFF
. | TRBJ2-2 | TRBV9 | . | TGTGCCAGCAGCCCCTCGGGAACGAACACCGGGGAGCTGTTTTTT | CASSPSGTNTGELFF
TRBD2 | TRBJ2-3 | TRBV19 | . | TGTGCCAGTAGTCTAGCGGGAGCAGCAGATACGCAGTATTTT | CASSLAGAADTQYF
TRBD1 | TRBJ2-7 | TRBV19 | . | TGTGCCAGTAGTCCTAGTACTATCCCTCGGACAGGGGAATTGGTGTACGAGCAGTACTTC | CASSPSTIPRTGELVYEQYF
TRBD2 | TRBJ2-5 | TRBV28 | . | TGTGCCAGCAGCTTAATCCCTATCCCGGGGGGACAAGAGACCCAGTACTTC | CASSLIPIPGGQETQYF
TRBD2 | TRBJ2-2 | TRBV5-1 | . | TGCGCCAGCAGCTTGGTAGCGGGAGTTGTCGGGGAGCTGTTTTTT | CASSLVAGVVGELFF
. | TRBJ1-4 | TRBV28 | . | TGTGCCAGCAGCGGGGGGGGAGCGACTAATGAAAAACTGTTTTTT | CASSGGGATNEKLFF
. | TRBJ2-5 | TRBV15 | . | TGTGCCACCAGCAGAGATAATTCAGGGGAGACCCAGTACTTC | CATSRDNSGETQYF
. | TRBJ2-3 | TRBV15 | . | TGTGCCTCCGGGTCCCTAGGGGCAGATACGCAGTATTTT | CASGSLGADTQYF
. | TRBJ2-2 | TRBV4-1 | once | TGCGCCAGCAGCCAAGAACGACTCACCGGGGAGCTGTTTTTT | CASSQERLTGELFF
. | TRBJ1-5 | TRBV2 | . | TGTGCCAGCAGTGCTTCAGGGAATCAGCCCCAGCATTTT | CASSASGNQPQHF
. | TRBJ2-3 | TRBV3-1/TRBV3-2 | . | TGTGCCAGCAGCCAAGGACGAGCGGGACACCAGGGATTTATCACAGATACGCAGTATTTT | CASSQGRAGHQGFITDTQYF
TRBD2 | TRBJ2-7 | TRBV7-2 | . | TGTGCCAGCAGCTTAGTCGGGACTAGCGGCTACGAGCAGTACTTC | CASSLVGTSGYEQYF
. | TRBJ2-7 | TRBV19 | . | TGTGCCAGTAGTATCGGACTCCTAGACTACGAGCAGTACTTC | CASSIGLLDYEQYF
. | TRBJ1-1 | TRBV19 | . | TGTGCCAGTAGTCACACAGGGACTGAAGCTTTCTTT | CASSHTGTEAFF
. | TRBJ2-1 | TRBV5-4 | . | TGTGCCAGCAGTTCTACCCGGCAGGGAAATGAGCAGTTCTTC | CASSSTRQGNEQFF
. | TRBJ2-1 | TRBV4-1 | . | TGCGCCAGCAGCCCGGTAGGGGGCTCCTACAATGAGCAGTTCTTC | CASSPVGGSYNEQFF
. | TRBJ2-7 | TRBV6-5 | . | TGTGCCAGCAGTTACGAGAGGGGAGGCGAGCAGTACTTC | CASSYERGGEQYF
. | TRBJ2-7 | TRBV6-1 | . | TGTGCCAGCAGTGAAAGTCAGGGGCGAAACGAGCAGTACTTC | CASSESQGRNEQYF
. | TRBJ1-4 | TRBV6-5 | . | TGTGCCAGCAGTTGGACCCAGGGTGCAACTAATGAAAAACTGTTTTTT | CASSWTQGATNEKLFF